This T cell receptor beta chain was captured by sequencing in a study of beta chain features in type 1 diabetes. The investigators reverse transcribed all of the isolated RNA, so they sequenced expressed TCRB transcripts. Some clones are missing from TCRdb's copy, which holds only in-frame ones; the method was immunoSEQ multiplex PCR. The sample records 250,000 to 350,000 clones, 14% being singletons. The length of the CDR3 is 13 residues. The germline V gene has CDR1 MNHNY and CDR2 SVGAGI (reference sequence). The V and J ends lost 2 bases and 2 bases respectively, with 6 bases between them. This clone was seen many times. Its target is unknown. Whole-study findings and limits: All four CD4+ subsets of Type 1 diabetes patients contained TCRB CDR3s that were moderately but significantly shorter. Among patients, naive, central memory and Treg TCRB repertoires appeared more similar than among healthy donors. Since sequencing was performed on cDNA, cells with high TCR expression could be over-represented.

The sequencing input was central memory CD4+ T cells from blood. The source is a man in his thirties or forties in good health. The chain recombines TRBV6-6 with TRBJ2-5; no reliable D call. CDR3 residues: CASSYQLQETQYF. The CDR3 DNA reads as TGTGCCAGCAGTTACCAACTACAAGAGACCCAGTACTTC.